This entry lists 14 T cell receptor beta chains sequenced from one sample in a study of cytomegalovirus exposure and HLA in healthy donors. PCR primers comprised 60 Vbeta and 13 Jbeta primers. The data were produced by immunoSEQ multiplex PCR, yet TCRdb's version contains in-frame clones alone and is incomplete. The table records roughly 100,000 clones, roughly two thirds of them present only once. The sequencing input was PBMCs. These receptor sequences come from a woman aged 45-65 years in good health and CMV-seropositive.

As to this clone: This specimen includes other DNA sequences encoding the same CDR3. The rearrangement joins TRBV7-9 to TRBJ2-2; 12 nucleotides align to TRBD2. The V and J ends lost 6 bases and 5 bases, in that order; junction bases with no gene match: 10. CDR3 length equals 17 residues. Germline V gene data show CDR1 as SEHNR and CDR2 as FQNEAQ (reference sequence). Here the CDR3 reads CASSAASGRAETGELFF. The CDR3 nucleotides are TGTGCCAGCAGTGCCGCTAGCGGGAGGGCCGAAACCGGGGAGCTGTTTTTT.

The genes are TRBV4-3 and TRBJ2-1, with 7 positions matching TRBD1. With 1 base clipped from V and 7 bases from J, the junction kept 7 bases outside the gene matches. Germline loops: CDR1 LGHNA, CDR2 YSLEER. The CDR3 consists of 15 residues. The CDR3: CASSQATGVRNEQFF. CDR3 sequence (DNA): TGCGCCAGCAGCCAAGCCACAGGGGTCCGGAATGAGCAGTTCTTC.

The chain has TRBV10-3 and TRBJ2-3, with 8 bases matching TRBD2. CDR3 length equals 15 residues. J was trimmed by 2 bases and V by 6 bases; bases with no gene match: 7. Germline assignment: CDR1 ENHRY and CDR2 SYGVKD. CDR3 nucleotide sequence: TGTGCCATCAGCTCTTTAGCGGGATCCACAGATACGCAGTATTTT. Translating gives CAISSLAGSTDTQYF.

This clone has a single count. CDR3 DNA sequence: TGTGCCAGCAGTTTTCTAACGGGGGTAAATACTGAAGCTTTCTTT. Its protein is CASSFLTGVNTEAFF. The V gene is TRBV28, the J gene TRBJ1-1; possible D gene TRBD1, 5 bases. CDR1 and CDR2 from the germline V gene are MDHEN and SYDVKM. The CDR3 totals 15 residues. V was trimmed by 3 bases and J by 5 bases, leaving 16 bases between them.

The chain combines TRBV10-1 with TRBJ1-2, with 9 bases that match TRBD1. CDR1 and CDR2 (germline): WNHNN, SYGVQD (reference sequence). V lost 3 bases and J lost 3; bases outside the gene matches: 2. This CDR3 has 14 amino acids. The CDR3 coding sequence is TGCGCCAGCAGTGAACGACAGGGGGACTATGGCTACACCTTC. It yields the protein CASSERQGDYGYTF.

This chain uses TRBV4-3 with TRBJ1-3, with a tentative D call TRBD1 (5 bases). The CDR3 consists of 15 residues. The germline V gene has CDR1 LGHNA and CDR2 YSLEER. Trimming took off 0 bases at V and 4 bases at J, with 10 bases between the two ends. The CDR3 region is CASSQDRVTGNTIYF. CDR3 nucleotides: TGCGCCAGCAGCCAAGACAGGGTGACAGGAAACACCATATATTTT.

This clone was observed a few times. The chain joins TRBV7-6 to TRBJ2-2, with 10 bases lining up with TRBD2. CDR1 is SGHVS, CDR2 FNYEAQ, per germline. V lost 5 bases, J lost 0 bases, and 3 bases stayed unmatched. This CDR3 is built from 16 residues. CDR3 DNA sequence: TGTGCCAGCAGCCCGACTAGCGGGTCGAACACCGGGGAGCTGTTTTTT. Translated, it gives CASSPTSGSNTGELFF.

Turning to this clone: Compared with germline, one end of the junction differs, possibly owing to a read error. The chain combines TRBV25-1 with TRBJ2-5, with TRBD1 matching over 9 bases. The germline CDR1 and CDR2 sequences are MGHDK and SYGVNS. The CDR3 extends over 15 amino acids. The CDR3 loop reads CASSERGTGQGTQYF. CDR3 DNA: TGTGCCAGCAGTGAGCGGGGGACAGGGCAAGGGACCCAGTACTTC.

This chain uses TRBV7-2 with TRBJ2-1; a weak D match, TRBD2 (5 bases). Per germline, CDR1 SGHTA and CDR2 FQGNSA. The CDR3 runs 13 residues. Between the trimmed V and J ends, which lost 4 bases and 3 bases, there was a span of 7 bases. The CDR3 DNA is TGTGCCAGCAGCTCGGACTTCTACAATGAGCAGTTCTTC. This encodes CASSSDFYNEQFF. Based on the CDR3 plus reference TRBV7-2 and TRBJ2-1, the full variable domain is GAGVSQSPSNKVTEKGKDVELRCDPISGHTALYWYRQSLGQGLEFLIYFQGNSAPDKSGLPSDRFSAERTGGSVSTLTIQRTQQEDSAVYLCASSSDFYNEQFFGPGTRLTVL.

V gene TRBV5-1 combines with J gene TRBJ1-2; D is ambiguous. There are 14 residues in the CDR3. V gave up 0 bases and J gave up 4 bases, with 10 bases separating them. Germline V gives CDR1 SGHRS, CDR2 YFSETQ. CDR3 nucleotides: TGCGCCAGCAGCTTGGACCAGGCTGGCTATGGCTACACCTTC. This codes for CASSLDQAGYGYTF.

This rearrangement joins TRBV5-1 to TRBJ2-2; 9 positions match TRBD1. CDR1 is SGHRS, CDR2 YFSETQ, per germline. Trimming removed 4 bases from V and 1 base from J; junction bases left unmatched: 5. This CDR3 spans 16 amino acids. CDR3 region: CASSREGQGNTGELFF. The CDR3 nucleotides are TGCGCCAGCAGCAGGGAGGGACAGGGGAACACCGGGGAGCTGTTTTTT.

This clone has just a few counts. The chain carries TRBV19 and TRBJ2-2; tentatively, D is TRBD1 (6 bases). Germline CDR1 and CDR2: LNHDA and SQIVND (reference sequence). The CDR3 totals 15 residues. V was pared by 3 bases and J by 3 bases, with 11 bases between. The CDR3 region has the DNA TGTGCCAGTAGTATCCAGGACAGCTACACCGGGGAGCTGTTTTTT. The encoded protein is CASSIQDSYTGELFF. Complete variable domain (other parts from reference TRBV19 and TRBJ2-2): DGGITQSPKYLFRKEGQNVTLSCEQNLNHDAMYWYRQDPGQGLRLIYYSQIVNDFQKGDIAEGYSVSREKKESFPLTVTSAQKNPTAFYLCASSIQDSYTGELFFGEGSRLTVL.

For this clone: The CDR3 end shows no conserved phenylalanine or tryptophan, and so a read error is likely. The DNA is omitted, as the CDR3 cannot be located on it reliably, and the CDR3 follows TCRdb's listing. V usage is TRBV20-1 and J usage is TRBJ1-4. The CDR3 has 11 residues if both end residues are counted. CDR1 is DFQATT and CDR2 is SNEGSKA in the germline V gene (reference sequence). The CDR3 region is CSARPTERPQI.

The genes are TRBV5-5 and TRBJ2-3; D perhaps matches TRBD2 (5 bases). Trimming shortened V by 0 bases and J by 6 bases, and 11 bases separated the two germline ends. Germline-derived CDR1 and CDR2 are SGHKS and YYEKEE (reference sequence). There are 14 residues in the CDR3. As DNA, the CDR3 is TGTGCCAGCAGCTTGGAAACAAGAGGGGATACGCAGTATTTT. Encoded protein: CASSLETRGDTQYF.